The rows below give T cell receptor beta chains drawn from one sample of a study of blood T cell repertoires in COVID-19. TCRdb's copy holds only in-frame clones and misses some; the assay was immunoSEQ multiplex PCR. This table holds 30,000 to 40,000 clones, more than 80% found once. Sequencing was carried out using peripheral blood. The receptor set was obtained from a man in his 60s with active or convalescent COVID-19. CDR3s include the opening cysteine and the closing phenylalanine or tryptophan. A D gene is named only where the DNA matches it firmly. The size entry is marked missing in some rows and otherwise reads once, few, many or a size class.

few,TRBD2,TRBJ2-3,TRBV10-1,16,TGCGCCAGCAGTAAATGGACTAGCGGGAGGGCAGATACGCAGTATTTT,CASSKWTSGRADTQYF
-,-,TRBJ1-2,TRBV2,14,TGTGCCAGCAAGCCTTTCAGGGAACTCTATGGCTACACCTTC,CASKPFRELYGYTF
-,-,TRBJ1-1,TRBV14,14,TGTGCCAGCAGCGCTACAGGGAAGGGCACTGAAGCTTTCTTT,CASSATGKGTEAFF
-,-,TRBJ2-3,TRBV7-2,16,TGTGCCAGCAGCTTAGTCGGCCGGGGTAGCACAGATACGCAGTATTTT,CASSLVGRGSTDTQYF
-,-,TRBJ1-2,TRBV9,16,TGTGCCAGCAGCGTAGCTACTATGGGGCTGGGCTATGGCTACACCTTC,CASSVATMGLGYGYTF
-,-,TRBJ1-1,TRBV6-1,14,TGTGCCAGCAGGGAAGGGACTTTGAACACTGAAGCTTTCTTT,CASREGTLNTEAFF
-,-,TRBJ2-2,TRBV6-6,17,TGTGCCAGCAGTCGATCGGGACTTATGGGGAACACCGGGGAGCTGTTTTTT,CASSRSGLMGNTGELFF
-,-,TRBJ2-3,TRBV20-1,13,TGCAGTGCTAGTGGTATTGTCACAGATACGCAGTATTTT,CSASGIVTDTQYF
once,-,TRBJ2-3,TRBV11-2,17,TGTGCCAGCAGCTTAGTCCTAGCCTCAGCCCGGCCAGATACGCAGTATTTT,CASSLVLASARPDTQYF
-,TRBD2,TRBJ2-3,TRBV19,16,TGTGCCAGTAGTATAGAACTAGCGGGGGGCCAGGATACGCAGTATTTT,CASSIELAGGQDTQYF
-,-,TRBJ1-4,TRBV15,14,TGTGCCACCAGCAGACGACAGGCGGTGGAAAAACTGTTTTTT,CATSRRQAVEKLFF
-,-,TRBJ2-3,TRBV19,14,TGTGCCAGTAGTGGACGGGAGAACACAGATACGCAGTATTTT,CASSGRENTDTQYF
-,TRBD2,TRBJ2-3,TRBV5-1,18,TGCGCCAGCAGCCCGGGGACTAGCGGTATCACTTTCACAGATACGCAGTATTTT,CASSPGTSGITFTDTQYF
-,-,TRBJ2-4,TRBV14,12,TGTGCCAGCAGTCTACAGGGTTACGTTCAGTACTTC,CASSLQGYVQYF
-,TRBD1,TRBJ2-3,TRBV7-2,13,TGTGCCAGCAGCTTCCGGGACAGAGATACGCAGTATTTT,CASSFRDRDTQYF
once,-,TRBJ2-1,TRBV4-1,16,TGCGCCAGCAGCCAAGATAAGGGGCTATTCTACAATGAGCAGTTCTTC,CASSQDKGLFYNEQFF
-,TRBD2,TRBJ2-3,TRBV7-8,15,TGTGCCAGCAGCAAGCGGGGGGGCAGCACAGATACGCAGTATTTT,CASSKRGGSTDTQYF
-,TRBD2,TRBJ2-2,TRBV7-8,18,TGTGCCAGCAGCTTATTGCGGACTAGCGGGAGGCGCACCGGGGAGCTGTTTTTT,CASSLLRTSGRRTGELFF
-,TRBD2,TRBJ2-1,TRBV11-3,14,TGTGCCAGCACCCCAGGGACTAGCGGCAATGAGCAGTTCTTC,CASTPGTSGNEQFF
-,TRBD2,TRBJ2-3,TRBV19,15,TGTGCCATATCGAGAAGCGGGGTTAGCACAGATACGCAGTATTTT,CAISRSGVSTDTQYF
-,-,TRBJ1-5,TRBV18,13,TGTGCCAGCTCACCGGGCCAAAATCAGCCCCAGCATTTT,CASSPGQNQPQHF
-,-,TRBJ2-5,TRBV9,13,TGTGCCAGCAGCGCCACAGGGCCAGAGACCCAGTACTTC,CASSATGPETQYF
-,-,TRBJ2-2,TRBV9,15,TGTGCCAGCAGCGTAGCGACTAGTTGGCCCGGGGAGCTGTTTTTT,CASSVATSWPGELFF
once,TRBD1,TRBJ2-3,TRBV5-8,17,TGTGCCAGCAGCCCGCCCGCTGGGACAGGGCCCACAGATACGCAGTATTTT,CASSPPAGTGPTDTQYF
-,-,TRBJ1-1,TRBV9,15,TGTGCCAGCAGCGTAGACACCTCCTTGAACACTGAAGCTTTCTTT,CASSVDTSLNTEAFF
-,TRBD2,TRBJ2-2,TRBV5-1,17,TGCGCCAGCAGCTTGGGAGCGGGAGGGACCAGTACCGGGGAGCTGTTTTTT,CASSLGAGGTSTGELFF
-,-,TRBJ1-1,TRBV28,13,TGTGCCAGCAGTTTTTGGGAGGACACTGAAGCTTTCTTT,CASSFWEDTEAFF
-,-,TRBJ2-6,TRBV19,18,TGTGCCAGTAGTATAGGCGGGGTCCCTCGTACTGGGGCCAACGTCCTGACTTTC,CASSIGGVPRTGANVLTF
-,TRBD2,TRBJ2-1,TRBV5-1,14,TGCGCCAGCAGACCTAGCGGGGGATCCGGTAAGCAGTTCTTC,CASRPSGGSGKQFF
-,TRBD2,TRBJ2-6,TRBV11-3,17,TGTGCCAGCAGCCAACTAGCGGGAGGAGCTGGGGCCAACGTCCTGACTTTC,CASSQLAGGAGANVLTF
-,TRBD1,TRBJ1-1,TRBV19,19,TGTGCCAGTAGAGCCGACCGACAGGGGGCGACCGCAATGAACACTGAAGCTTTCTTT,CASRADRQGATAMNTEAFF
-,-,TRBJ1-2,TRBV6-2/TRBV6-3,16,TGTGCCAGCAGTTACAGGAGAGCTCAGGGGATAGGTGGCTACACCTTC,CASSYRRAQGIGGYTF
-,-,TRBJ2-5,TRBV2,16,TGTGCCAGCAGTAGGGAGATGAGACTAGTCCAAGAGACCCAGTACTTC,CASSREMRLVQETQYF
-,-,TRBJ1-6,TRBV5-5,15,TGTGCCAGCAGCCCTGTGGCGTGGACGGGATCACCCCTCCACTTT,CASSPVAWTGSPLHF
-,TRBD1,TRBJ2-1,TRBV10-1,16,TGCGCCAGCAGTACATACCGGGACAGCCCCTACAATGAGCAGTTCTTC,CASSTYRDSPYNEQFF
-,TRBD2,TRBJ2-5,TRBV6-5,13,TGTGCCAGCAGTTACGGACTAGCGGGCACCCAGTACTTC,CASSYGLAGTQYF
-,TRBD2,TRBJ2-1,TRBV3-1/TRBV3-2,19,TGTGCCAGCAGCCAAGTCAGACTAGCGGGAGGCGACTCCTACAATGAGCAGTTCTTC,CASSQVRLAGGDSYNEQFF
-,-,TRBJ2-5,TRBV6-5,13,TGTGCCAGCAGAGGAACAGGCCAAGAGACCCAGTACTTC,CASRGTGQETQYF
-,TRBD2,TRBJ2-2,TRBV5-1,14,TGCGCCAGCAGCGCAGGGACTAGCGGCGGGGAGCTGTTTTTT,CASSAGTSGGELFF
-,-,TRBJ1-4,TRBV5-6,13,TGTGCCAGCAGCTTGCGCGTTAATGAAAAACTGTTTTTT,CASSLRVNEKLFF